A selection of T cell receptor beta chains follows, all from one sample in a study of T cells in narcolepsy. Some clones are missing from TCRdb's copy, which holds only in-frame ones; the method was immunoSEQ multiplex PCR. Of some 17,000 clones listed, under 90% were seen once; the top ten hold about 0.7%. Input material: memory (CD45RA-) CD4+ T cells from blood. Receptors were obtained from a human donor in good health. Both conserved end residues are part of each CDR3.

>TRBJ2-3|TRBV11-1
CASSPPREPDTQYF
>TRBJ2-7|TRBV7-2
CASSLAASGRTTTYEQYF
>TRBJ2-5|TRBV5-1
CASTPGGEEETQYF
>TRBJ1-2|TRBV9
CASSLARGLLGYTF
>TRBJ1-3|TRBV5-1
CASSLGYGNTIYF
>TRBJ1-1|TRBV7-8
CASSALGQGMTEAFF
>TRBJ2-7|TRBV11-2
CASSSGTGGYEQYF
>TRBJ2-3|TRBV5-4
CASSLDWRDTQYF
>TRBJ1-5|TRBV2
CASSAERGYQPQHF
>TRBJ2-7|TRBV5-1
CASSWLDRSYEQYF
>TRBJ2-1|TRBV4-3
CASSQLPLATRVGEQFF
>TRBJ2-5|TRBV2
CASSEEGVAGETQYF
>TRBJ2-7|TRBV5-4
CASSFAGAGEQYF
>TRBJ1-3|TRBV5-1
CASSFGTARPGNTIYF
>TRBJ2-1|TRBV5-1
CASSLADEQFF
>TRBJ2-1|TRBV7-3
CASSLRGWGHDNEQFF
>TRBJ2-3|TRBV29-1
CSVDEFGGRGTDTQYF
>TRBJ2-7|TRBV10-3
CAISMDRVGLEQYF
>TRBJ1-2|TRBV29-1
CSVQGGDSDGYTF
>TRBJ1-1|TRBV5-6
CASSLGAGFWAAEAFF
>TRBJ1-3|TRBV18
CASSLDRPSGNTIYF
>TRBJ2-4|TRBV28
CASSLEGAKNIQYF
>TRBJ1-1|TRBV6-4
CASGTGDGNTEAFF
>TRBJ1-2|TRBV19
CAKSWGDVGTNYGYTF
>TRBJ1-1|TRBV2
CASSEPLMNTEAFF
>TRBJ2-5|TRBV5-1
CASSLGGFVEETQYF